What follows are 30 T cell receptor beta chains derived from one specimen sequenced in a study of immune evolution from preneoplasia to lung adenocarcinoma. Using immunoSEQ multiplex PCR, the repertoire was profiled, and TCRdb retains in-frame clones only, with some absent. The data hold some 15,000 clones, with around 84% observed a single time. Material: FFPE minimally invasive lung adenocarcinoma tissue. All receptors derive from a person aged 55 to 79 with lung adenocarcinoma.

CDR3 bases: TGTGCCCGTTGGGGCGGGACGGCTAATTCACCCCTCCACTTT. This codes for CARWGGTANSPLHF. This chain connects TRBV30 to TRBJ1-6, with D perhaps matching TRBD1 (5 bases). The length of the CDR3 is 14 residues. Germline CDR1 reads GTSNPN; CDR2 reads SVGIG (reference sequence). Trimming removed 8 bases at V and 6 bases at J, with 17 bases between.

The chain has TRBV7-9 and TRBJ2-2; 8 nucleotides line up with TRBD2. The germline V gene has CDR1 SEHNR and CDR2 FQNEAQ (reference sequence). The CDR3 spans 16 residues. The junction had 9 bases not matched to a gene; V was cut back by 3 bases and J by 6 bases. The CDR3 loop is CASSFSGMSKAGELFF. As DNA, the CDR3 is TGTGCCAGCAGCTTTAGCGGGATGTCGAAGGCCGGGGAGCTGTTTTTT. The entire variable domain, with the rest obtained from reference TRBV7-9 and TRBJ2-2, is as follows: DTGVSQNPRHKITKRGQNVTFRCDPISEHNRLYWYRQTLGQGPEFLTYFQNEAQLEKSRLLSDRFSAERPKGSFSTLEIQRTEQGDSAMYLCASSFSGMSKAGELFFGEGSRLTVL.

This chain connects TRBV5-4 to TRBJ2-3; 12 bases map to TRBD2. Germline CDR1 and CDR2: SGHNT and YYREEE (reference sequence). CDR3 size: 15 residues. With 3 bases clipped from V and 3 bases from J, the junction kept 2 bases outside the gene matches. CDR3 nucleotides: TGTGCCAGCAGCTATGGACTAGCGGGAACAGATACGCAGTATTTT. Translated, it gives CASSYGLAGTDTQYF.

V usage is TRBV19 and J usage is TRBJ2-5; 8 bases are a match to TRBD1. Germline-derived CDR1 and CDR2 are LNHDA and SQIVND (reference sequence). The CDR3 has 12 amino acids. V was pared by 11 bases and J by 3 bases, with 5 bases of the junction left unmatched. CDR3 region: CAGMDREETQYF. Written as DNA, the CDR3 is TGTGCCGGAATGGACAGGGAAGAGACCCAGTACTTC.

This chain links TRBV28 with TRBJ2-3; D may be TRBD2 (7 bases). The germline V gene encodes CDR1 MDHEN and CDR2 SYDVKM. The CDR3 extends over 14 amino acids. Between the trimmed V and J ends, which lost 7 bases and 2 bases, there was a span of 13 bases. The CDR3 here is CASTQAGATDTQYF. The DNA for the CDR3 is TGTGCCAGCACCCAGGCGGGGGCCACAGATACGCAGTATTTT.

This chain joins TRBV7-8 and TRBJ2-7, with 7 bases lining up with TRBD1. The CDR3 extends over 16 amino acids. The V segment lost 3 bases and the J segment 2 bases; nucleotides outside the gene matches: 10. Germline lookup yields CDR1 SGHVS and CDR2 FQNEAQ. The CDR3, as DNA: TGTGCCAGCAGCTTGTCCGGGACAGTAGGGGCCTACGAGCAGTACTTC. This codes for CASSLSGTVGAYEQYF. Using reference TRBV7-8 and TRBJ2-7 for the parts outside the CDR3, the full variable domain is GAGVSQSPRYKVAKRGQDVALRCDPISGHVSLFWYQQALGQGPEFLTYFQNEAQLDKSGLPSDRFFAERPEGSVSTLKIQRTQQEDSAVYLCASSLSGTVGAYEQYFGPGTRLTVT.

The V and J genes are TRBV2 and TRBJ2-7; D not resolved. Trimming stripped 5 bases from V and 0 bases from J, with 8 bases between. The CDR3 sequence is 13 residues long. CDR1 SNHLY and CDR2 FYNNEI come from the germline V gene. CDR3 region: CASSFWSSYEQYF. CDR3 DNA: TGTGCCAGCAGTTTCTGGAGCTCCTACGAGCAGTACTTC.

This chain connects TRBV11-2 to TRBJ2-1, with 7 bases identical to TRBD2. This CDR3 is built from 15 residues. With 5 bases clipped from V and 9 bases from J, the junction kept 13 bases outside the gene matches. Germline lookup yields CDR1 SGHAT and CDR2 FQNNGV. In nucleotides, the CDR3 is TGTGCCAGCAGCCCCTCCGGGCGCGGGAGCACTGAGCAGTTCTTC. The encoded protein is CASSPSGRGSTEQFF.

J is TRBJ2-6 and V is TRBV11-3; weak D call: TRBD1 (6 bases). Looked up from germline, CDR1 is SGHNT and CDR2 is YENEEA. Trimming took off 5 bases at V and 0 bases at J, with 14 bases between the two ends. This CDR3 is 17 amino acids long. CDR3 residues: CASSLGTSSSGANVLTF. The DNA of the CDR3 is TGTGCCAGCAGCCTAGGGACATCGAGCTCTGGGGCCAACGTCCTGACTTTC. Filled out from reference TRBV11-3 and TRBJ2-6, the complete variable domain reads EAGVVQSPRYKIIEKKQPVAFWCNPISGHNTLYWYLQNLGQGPELLIRYENEEAVDDSQLPKDRFSAERLKGVDSTLKIQPAELGDSAVYLCASSLGTSSSGANVLTFGAGSRLTVL.

The sample holds a few counts of this clone. The rearrangement joins TRBV6-1 to TRBJ1-6; perhaps TRBD1 as D (5 bases). Germline V gene sequence: CDR1 MNHNS, CDR2 SASEGT. CDR3 length equals 14 residues. Trimming stripped 4 bases from V and 7 bases from J, with 11 bases between. The CDR3 DNA reads as TGTGCCAGCAGTGCAAGTCAGGGAAATTCACCCCTCCACTTT. This sequence encodes CASSASQGNSPLHF.

The chain links TRBV5-4 to TRBJ2-7; D possibly corresponds to TRBD1 (5 bases). Germline assignment: CDR1 SGHNT and CDR2 YYREEE (reference sequence). The CDR3 is made up of 15 amino acids. V was pared by 1 base and J by 6 bases, with 17 bases between. CDR3 in DNA: TGTGCCAGCAGCTTGCGAGCAGGGAATCAGGGCGAGCAGTACTTC. Translation: CASSLRAGNQGEQYF.

The chain links TRBV9 to TRBJ2-3; 9 bases fit TRBD1. The trim removed 4 bases at V and 1 base at J, leaving 7 bases unmatched. Germline V gene data show CDR1 as SGDLS and CDR2 as YYNGEE. There are 16 residues in the CDR3. This CDR3 is CASSFRDRAGTDTQYF. CDR3 DNA sequence: TGTGCCAGCAGCTTCCGGGACAGGGCTGGCACAGATACGCAGTATTTT. Full variable domain (remainder filled in from reference TRBV9 and TRBJ2-3): DSGVTQTPKHLITATGQRVTLRCSPRSGDLSVYWYQQSLDQGLQFLIQYYNGEERAKGNILERFSAQQFPDLHSELNLSSLELGDSALYFCASSFRDRAGTDTQYFGPGTRLTVL.

This rearrangement joins TRBV4-2 to TRBJ2-2; 7 bases are a match to TRBD2. V gave up 6 bases and J gave up 4 bases; unmatched junction bases: 11. This CDR3 region has 16 residues. Germline V CDR1 and CDR2: LGHNA, YNFKEQ. CDR3 in DNA: TGTGCCAGCAGAGACTCGGCGGGAGAATTCACCGGGGAGCTGTTTTTT. Translated: CASRDSAGEFTGELFF.

V gene TRBV9 combines with J gene TRBJ1-3; TRBD1 might be the D (6 bases). The CDR3 contains 17 residues. CDR1 and CDR2 from the germline V gene are SGDLS and YYNGEE. V was pared by 2 bases and J by 0 bases, with 15 bases between. CDR3 sequence reads: CASSVFDRQVSGNTIYF. The CDR3, as DNA: TGTGCCAGCAGCGTTTTCGATAGACAGGTCTCTGGAAACACCATATATTTT.

The chain couples TRBV18 to TRBJ2-7; no firm D call. The CDR3 runs 14 residues. V lost 2 bases, J lost 3 bases, and 11 bases lay in between. Germline CDR1 and CDR2: KGHSH and LQKENI. The CDR3 coding sequence is TGTGCCAGCTCACCAACTGGCCTTCTCTACGAGCAGTACTTC. Translation gives CASSPTGLLYEQYF. Drawing the rest from reference TRBV18 and TRBJ2-7, the complete variable domain is NAGVMQNPRHLVRRRGQEARLRCSPMKGHSHVYWYRQLPEEGLKFMVYLQKENIIDESGMPKERFSAEFPKEGPSILRIQQVVRGDSAAYFCASSPTGLLYEQYFGPGTRLTVT.

This clone was recorded a few times. This chain connects TRBV7-2 to TRBJ1-1; D call uncertain. From germline, CDR1 is SGHTA and CDR2 FQGNSA. The V gene lost 4 bases and the J gene lost 4 bases, with 13 bases spanning the gap. This CDR3 is built from 14 residues. The CDR3 coding sequence is TGTGCCAGCAGCTCCTTTAGGGAGAGCACTGAAGCTTTCTTT. Its protein is CASSSFRESTEAFF.

This rearrangement joins TRBV10-1 to TRBJ2-5; D tentatively reads TRBD1 or TRBD2 (5 bases each). CDR3 size: 15 residues. The germline V gene encodes CDR1 WNHNN and CDR2 SYGVQD (reference sequence). The V gene lost 4 bases and the J gene lost 2 bases, with 14 bases spanning the gap. The CDR3 region is CASSASGRPQETQYF. CDR3 coding DNA: TGCGCCAGCAGTGCCTCGGGACGGCCGCAAGAGACCCAGTACTTC.

The chain combines TRBV7-2 with TRBJ1-2, with a weak D call TRBD1 (5 bases). The V end lost 5 bases, the J end lost 3 bases, and 13 bases lay between the germline ends. The length of the CDR3 is 14 residues. CDR1 and CDR2 (germline): SGHTA, FQGNSA. The DNA for the CDR3 is TGTGCCAGCAGCAGATCCGGGACGGACTATGGCTACACCTTC. This encodes CASSRSGTDYGYTF.

The chain links TRBV6-5 to TRBJ1-4, with D perhaps TRBD1 (6 bases). The CDR3 contains 15 residues. Trimming pared 2 bases from V and 4 bases from J, leaving 11 bases between. Germline CDR1 reads MNHEY; CDR2 reads SVGAGI. The CDR3 DNA reads as TGTGCCAGCAGTTACAGGGGGACCCTTAATGAAAAACTGTTTTTT. Its translation: CASSYRGTLNEKLFF.

This sequence joins TRBV7-9 and TRBJ1-1; D gene unclear. Germline CDR1 is SEHNR and CDR2 is FQNEAQ (reference sequence). The CDR3 covers 14 residues. V was trimmed by 3 bases and J by 3 bases, leaving 11 bases between them. CDR3 amino acids: CASSFFGVDTEAFF. CDR3 DNA sequence: TGTGCCAGCAGCTTTTTCGGGGTTGACACTGAAGCTTTCTTT.

The rearrangement links TRBV28 to TRBJ1-2, with TRBD1 matching over 7 bases. V lost 5 bases to trimming and J lost 7 bases; unmatched junction nucleotides: 13. The CDR3 runs to 15 residues. Per germline, CDR1 MDHEN and CDR2 SYDVKM. This chain's CDR3 is CASSPGGGGVVGYTF. As DNA, the CDR3 is TGTGCCAGCAGTCCAGGGGGTGGGGGCGTGGTTGGCTACACCTTC.

The rearrangement links TRBV2 to TRBJ1-5, with a possible D match to TRBD1 (5 bases). The CDR3 is 13 amino acids. Trimming took 5 bases from V and 7 from J, leaving 12 bases between them. Germline values: CDR1 SNHLY, CDR2 FYNNEI. The CDR3, as DNA: TGTGCCAGCAGTTCAGGGATGTGGCAGCCCCAGCATTTT. It translates to CASSSGMWQPQHF.

V is TRBV29-1 and J is TRBJ1-1; D gene uncertain. The CDR3 spans 16 residues. Looked up from germline, CDR1 is SQVTM and CDR2 is ANQGSEA. The V end lost 3 bases, the J end lost 8 bases, and 25 bases lay between the germline ends. The CDR3: CSVEGLLGRVSEEAFF. Here the CDR3 DNA reads TGCAGCGTTGAGGGTCTCCTAGGGAGAGTAAGTGAGGAAGCTTTCTTT.

The rearrangement uses TRBV5-1 and TRBJ2-7; 7 bases match TRBD2. Trimming took 4 bases from V and 2 from J; bases not matched to a gene: 6. This CDR3 comprises 14 residues. Germline V gene lookup returns CDR1 SGHRS and CDR2 YFSETQ. The CDR3 nucleotides are TGCGCCAGCAGCGCGCTTAGCGGGCCCTACGAGCAGTACTTC. It encodes CASSALSGPYEQYF.

This sequence joins TRBV2 and TRBJ2-3, with 9 bases aligning to TRBD1. The length of the CDR3 is 14 residues. After removal of 6 bases from V and 6 bases from J, the junction contained 7 bases not matched to a gene. Germline V gives CDR1 SNHLY, CDR2 FYNNEI. CDR3 protein: CASRRGQGFDTQYF. CDR3 DNA sequence: TGTGCCAGCAGGCGGGGACAGGGTTTCGATACGCAGTATTTT.

This chain connects TRBV7-2 to TRBJ2-7, with TRBD2 identical over 14 bases. V was clipped by 5 bases and J by 7 bases; unmatched bases: 7. Germline V gene lookup returns CDR1 SGHTA and CDR2 FQGNSA. This CDR3 has 15 residues. The CDR3 nucleotides read TGTGCCAGCAGCCGACTAGCGGGGGGGCCCAGGGAGCAGTACTTC. This sequence encodes CASSRLAGGPREQYF.

This clone has more than one count but fewer than ten. The J gene is TRBJ1-1, the V gene TRBV20-1; D is unresolved. The V and J ends lost 6 bases and 5 bases respectively, with 10 bases between them. The CDR3 is 11 amino acids. From germline, CDR1 is DFQATT and CDR2 SNEGSKA (reference sequence). The CDR3 reads CSAPRQTEAFF. CDR3 in DNA: TGCAGTGCCCCAAGGCAGACTGAAGCTTTCTTT.

The CDR3 here is CASSEGRSGTGGPDTQYF. CDR3 nucleotide sequence: TGTGCCAGCAGTGAGGGGAGGTCCGGGACAGGGGGCCCAGATACGCAGTATTTT. The genes are TRBV2 and TRBJ2-3; 12 bases align to TRBD1. V dropped 3 bases and J dropped 4; count of bases not matched to a gene: 11. The germline V gene encodes CDR1 SNHLY and CDR2 FYNNEI. The CDR3 contains 18 residues.

The J gene is TRBJ1-5, the V gene TRBV19; D ambiguous. The germline V gene has CDR1 LNHDA and CDR2 SQIVND (reference sequence). This CDR3 comprises 12 residues. The V and J ends lost 3 bases and 7 bases respectively, with 7 bases between them. DNA for the CDR3: TGTGCCAGTAGTATCCACGGGCAGCCCCAGCATTTT. It encodes CASSIHGQPQHF.

The chain recombines TRBV18 with TRBJ2-7; the match to TRBD1 covers 9 bases. CDR1 is KGHSH and CDR2 is LQKENI in the germline V gene. CDR3 length: 15 amino acids. V was pared by 0 bases and J by 6 bases, with 6 bases of the junction left unmatched. For the CDR3, the DNA is TGTGCCAGCTCACCACCCGCGGGACAGGGAAGCGAGCAGTACTTC. Protein sequence: CASSPPAGQGSEQYF.